This T cell receptor beta chain was observed in a study of T cells in localized non-small cell lung cancer. Whole-study findings and limits: Those with higher blood T cell density had longer overall survival. Tumor samples were not multi-region, leaving intratumor heterogeneity unexcluded. There was higher T cell clonality in uninvolved adjacent lung than in tumor, and it was highest there. Appearance in adjacent lung was seen for a median about 58 of the top 100 tumor clones.

This clone has a single count. Its antigen is not known. Germline loops: CDR1 MNHNS, CDR2 SASEGT. The CDR3 covers 12 residues. J lost 2 bases, V lost 8 bases, and 1 base had no gene match. Sequenced by immunoSEQ multiplex PCR; TCRdb stores in-frame clones only, minus some. Of around 26,000 clones in the sample, roughly 80% were seen once. V usage is TRBV6-1 and J usage is TRBJ2-7; 9 bases are shared with TRBD2. Sequenced material: peripheral blood, taken before any cancer treatment. This clonotype was obtained from a man between 40 and 69 years old with stage III squamous cell lung carcinoma. CDR3 DNA: TGTGCCAGCGGCGGGAGGGCCTACGAGCAGTACTTC. Translating it yields CASGGRAYEQYF.